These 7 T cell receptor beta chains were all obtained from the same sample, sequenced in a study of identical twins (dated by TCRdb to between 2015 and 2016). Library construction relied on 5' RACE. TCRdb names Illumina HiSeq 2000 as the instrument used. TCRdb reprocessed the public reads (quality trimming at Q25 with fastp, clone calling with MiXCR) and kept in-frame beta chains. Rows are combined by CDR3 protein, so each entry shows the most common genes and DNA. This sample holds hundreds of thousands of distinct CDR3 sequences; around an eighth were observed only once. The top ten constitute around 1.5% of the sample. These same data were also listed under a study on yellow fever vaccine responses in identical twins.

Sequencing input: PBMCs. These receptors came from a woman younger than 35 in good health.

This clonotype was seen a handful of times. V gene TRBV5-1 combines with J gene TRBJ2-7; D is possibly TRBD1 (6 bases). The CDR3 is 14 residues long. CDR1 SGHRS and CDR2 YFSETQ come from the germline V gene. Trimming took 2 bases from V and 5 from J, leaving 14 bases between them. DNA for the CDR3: TGCGCCAGCAGCTTAGAGAGACAGGCGGACGAGCAGTACGTC. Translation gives CASSLERQADEQYV.

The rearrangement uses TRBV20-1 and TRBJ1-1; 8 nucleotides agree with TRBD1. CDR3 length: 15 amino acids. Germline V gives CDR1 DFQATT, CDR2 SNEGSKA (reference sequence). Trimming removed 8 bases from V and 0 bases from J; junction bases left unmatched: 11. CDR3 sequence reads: CSFPSRTGMNTEAFF. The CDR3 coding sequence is TGCAGTTTCCCATCCCGGACAGGGATGAACACTGAAGCTTTCTTT.

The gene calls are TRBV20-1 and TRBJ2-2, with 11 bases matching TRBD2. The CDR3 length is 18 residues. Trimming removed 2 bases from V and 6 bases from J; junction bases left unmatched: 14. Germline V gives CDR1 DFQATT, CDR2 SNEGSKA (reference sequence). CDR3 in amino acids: CSARQGTSGLKKSGELFF. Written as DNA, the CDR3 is TGCAGTGCTAGACAAGGGACTAGCGGCTTAAAGAAATCCGGGGAGCTGTTTTTT.

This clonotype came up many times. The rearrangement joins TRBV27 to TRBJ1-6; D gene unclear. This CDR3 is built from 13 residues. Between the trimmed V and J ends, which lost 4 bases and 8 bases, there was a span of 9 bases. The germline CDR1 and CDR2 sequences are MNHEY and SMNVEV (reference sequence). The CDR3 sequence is CASSWNPHSPLHF. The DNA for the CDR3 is TGTGCCAGCAGTTGGAATCCCCATTCACCCCTCCACTTT.

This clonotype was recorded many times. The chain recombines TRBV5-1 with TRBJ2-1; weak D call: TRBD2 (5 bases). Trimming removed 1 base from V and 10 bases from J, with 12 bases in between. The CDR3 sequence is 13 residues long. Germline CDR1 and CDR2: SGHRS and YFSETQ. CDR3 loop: CASSLSGREEQFF. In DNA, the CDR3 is TGCGCCAGCAGCTTGTCGGGTCGGGAAGAGCAGTTCTTC. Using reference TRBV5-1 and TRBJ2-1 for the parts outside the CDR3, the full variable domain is KAGVTQTPRYLIKTRGQQVTLSCSPISGHRSVSWYQQTPGQGLQFLFEYFSETQRNKGNFPGRFSGRQFSNSRSEMNVSTLELGDSALYLCASSLSGREEQFFGPGTRLTVL.

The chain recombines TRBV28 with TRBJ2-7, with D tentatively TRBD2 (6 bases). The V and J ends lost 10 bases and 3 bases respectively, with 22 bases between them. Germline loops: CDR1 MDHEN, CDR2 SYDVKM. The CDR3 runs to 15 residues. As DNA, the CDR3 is TGTGCCACCCTGGGGAGGCGGAGGCTAGACTACGAGCAGTACTTC. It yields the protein CATLGRRRLDYEQYF.

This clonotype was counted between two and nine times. Here the CDR3 reads CASSKTSGSSYEQYF. CDR3 DNA sequence: TGTGCCAGCAGCAAAACTAGCGGAAGCTCCTACGAGCAGTACTTC. The chain links TRBV6-1 to TRBJ2-7, with 8 bases aligning to TRBD2. Germline trimming cut 6 bases from V and 0 bases from J; bases unmatched to any gene: 7. Germline lookup yields CDR1 MNHNS and CDR2 SASEGT. The CDR3 covers 15 residues.